This TCR beta chain was retrieved from a study of T cells of healthy individuals. TCRdb itself ran the 5' RACE reads through MiXCR, one entry per CDR3 protein. The data hold around 63,000 distinct CDR3 sequences, with 15% to 20% observed a single time. The CDR3 is 16 amino acids. The germline gives CDR1 SGHVS, CDR2 FQNEAQ. The V end lost 0 bases, the J end lost 4 bases, and 15 bases lay between the germline ends. This receptor was taken from a human donor in good health. The chain combines TRBV7-8 with TRBJ1-1, with D perhaps TRBD1 (5 bases). The CDR3 nucleotides read TGTGCCAGCAGCTTAGCACCAGGGTTCCAGGGCACTGAAGCTTTCTTT. It encodes CASSLAPGFQGTEAFF.